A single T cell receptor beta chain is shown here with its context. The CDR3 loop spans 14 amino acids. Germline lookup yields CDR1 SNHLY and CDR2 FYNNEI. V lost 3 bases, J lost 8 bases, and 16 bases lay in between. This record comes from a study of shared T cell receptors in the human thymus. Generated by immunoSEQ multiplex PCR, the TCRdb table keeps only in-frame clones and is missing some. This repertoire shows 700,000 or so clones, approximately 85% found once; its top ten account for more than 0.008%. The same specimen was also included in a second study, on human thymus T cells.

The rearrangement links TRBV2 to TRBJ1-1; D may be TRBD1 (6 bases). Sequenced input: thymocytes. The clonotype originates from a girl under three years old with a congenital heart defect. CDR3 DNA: TGTGCCAGCAGTGATCAGAAGGGTGGACAGGAAGCTTTCTTT. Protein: CASSDQKGGQEAFF.